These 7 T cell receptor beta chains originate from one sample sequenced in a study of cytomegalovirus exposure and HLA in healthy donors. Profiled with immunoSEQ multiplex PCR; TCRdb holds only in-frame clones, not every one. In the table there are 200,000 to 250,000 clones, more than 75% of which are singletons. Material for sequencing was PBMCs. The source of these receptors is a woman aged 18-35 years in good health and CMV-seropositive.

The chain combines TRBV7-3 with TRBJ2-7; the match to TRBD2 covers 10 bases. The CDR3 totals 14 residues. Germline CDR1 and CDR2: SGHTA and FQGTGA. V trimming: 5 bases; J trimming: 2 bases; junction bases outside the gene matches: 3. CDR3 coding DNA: TGTGCCAGCAGCCCTACTAGCGGGACCTACGAGCAGTACTTC. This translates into CASSPTSGTYEQYF.

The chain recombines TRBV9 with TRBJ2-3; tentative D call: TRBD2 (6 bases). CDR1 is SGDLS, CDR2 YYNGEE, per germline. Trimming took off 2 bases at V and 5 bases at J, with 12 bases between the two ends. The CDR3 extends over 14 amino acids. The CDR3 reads CASSVGGGRDTQYF. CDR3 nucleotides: TGTGCCAGCAGCGTCGGAGGAGGGAGAGATACGCAGTATTTT.

The CDR3 spells CASSLGPRRTGSSYEQYF. The CDR3 nucleotides read TGTGCCAGCAGTTTGGGGCCCCGAAGGACAGGGAGCTCCTACGAGCAGTACTTC. The chain combines TRBV28 with TRBJ2-7; 8 nucleotides align to TRBD1. CDR1 MDHEN and CDR2 SYDVKM come from the germline V gene. Trimming took 3 bases from V and 0 from J; bases not matched to a gene: 13. CDR3 length: 18 amino acids.

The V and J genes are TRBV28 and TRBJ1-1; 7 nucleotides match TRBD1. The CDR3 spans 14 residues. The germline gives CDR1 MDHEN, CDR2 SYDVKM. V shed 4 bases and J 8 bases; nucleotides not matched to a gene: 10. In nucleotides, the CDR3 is TGTGCCAGCAGTTCGCCGACGGGACAGACGGAAGCTTTCTTT. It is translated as CASSSPTGQTEAFF.

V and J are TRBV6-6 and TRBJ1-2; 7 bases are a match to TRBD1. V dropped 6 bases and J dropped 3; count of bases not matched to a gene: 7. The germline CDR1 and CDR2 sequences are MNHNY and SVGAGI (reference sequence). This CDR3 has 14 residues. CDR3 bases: TGTGCCAGCAGCCTATTCAGGGGGGACTATGGCTACACCTTC. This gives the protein CASSLFRGDYGYTF.

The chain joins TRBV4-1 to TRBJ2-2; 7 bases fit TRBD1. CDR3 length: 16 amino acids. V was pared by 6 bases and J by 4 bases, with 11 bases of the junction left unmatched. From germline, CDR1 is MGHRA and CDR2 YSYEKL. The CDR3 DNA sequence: TGCGCCAGCAGGGCCCCGGGGCAGGGGGTCACCGGGGAGCTGTTTTTT. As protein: CASRAPGQGVTGELFF.

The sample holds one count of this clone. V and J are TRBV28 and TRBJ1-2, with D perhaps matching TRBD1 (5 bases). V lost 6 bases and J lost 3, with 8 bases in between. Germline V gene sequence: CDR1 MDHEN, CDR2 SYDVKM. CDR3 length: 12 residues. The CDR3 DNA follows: TGTGCCAGCAGGACAGTGGACTATGGCTACACCTTC. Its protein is CASRTVDYGYTF.